This record looks at one T cell receptor (beta chain) sequence and its context. The entry originates in a study of Graves' ophthalmopathy and Graves' hyperthyroidism. At the level of the study: Stable hyperthyroidism meant no ophthalmopathy within 18 months of follow-up.

The sequenced template was RNA, covering the TCR beta CDR3 region. Amplification began with first-round RT-PCR using HTBI primers, then second-round multiplex PCR was performed. TCRdb recomputed calls from the multiplex PCR reads with MiXCR, one row per CDR3 protein. The table records approximately 1.2 million distinct CDR3 sequences, roughly two fifths of them present only once. Looked up from germline, CDR1 is DFQATT and CDR2 is SNEGSKA (reference sequence). The CDR3 loop spans 16 amino acids. The V gene end was trimmed by 0 bases and the J gene end by 0 bases; junction bases not matched to a gene: 8.

The gene calls are TRBV20-1 and TRBJ2-7; 7 bases are a match to TRBD2. Sequencing used peripheral blood or thyroid tissue (not recorded which). This receptor was taken from an adult man with Graves' hyperthyroidism. The CDR3 loop is CSARDFSGVYSYEQYF. DNA of the CDR3: TGCAGTGCTAGAGATTTCAGCGGGGTCTACTCCTACGAGCAGTACTTC.